Below, 5 T cell receptor beta chains from the same sample are listed, as sequenced in a study of CD8 T cells in Susac syndrome. Random hexamers primed reverse transcription of about 0.5 to 1 ug RNA. TCRdb reanalysed the immunoSEQ multiplex PCR reads using MiXCR and keeps one entry per CDR3 protein. This table holds 250,000 to 300,000 distinct CDR3 sequences, 75% to 90% found once. Sequences were obtained from CD8+ T cells from PBMCs. The receptor set was obtained from a human donor with multiple sclerosis.

This rearrangement joins TRBV19 to TRBJ2-1; D tentatively reads TRBD1 or TRBD2 (6 bases each). Germline V lookup: CDR1 LNHDA, CDR2 SQIVND (reference sequence). The CDR3 runs to 15 residues. The V end was cut by 1 base, the J end by 4 bases, with 11 bases between. This CDR3 reads CASSIVGGQYNEQFF. The CDR3 bases are TGTGCCAGTAGTATAGTGGGGGGCCAGTACAATGAGCAGTTCTTC.

This CDR3 is CASSPPGGTSGNTIYF. For the CDR3, the DNA is TGTGCCAGCTCACCACCGGGGGGTACCTCTGGAAACACCATATATTTT. The rearrangement uses TRBV18 and TRBJ1-3; a weak D match, TRBD1 (5 bases). V lost 0 bases and J lost 0, with 9 bases in between. Germline CDR1 is KGHSH and CDR2 is LQKENI. There are 16 residues in the CDR3.

This rearrangement joins TRBV12-3 or TRBV12-4 to TRBJ2-2, with unresolved D. Trimming cost V 2 bases and J 6 bases, with 7 bases left between them. This CDR3 region has 13 residues. The CDR3 region is CASSLSLAGELFF. In DNA form, the CDR3 reads TGTGCCAGCAGTTTATCCCTGGCCGGGGAGCTGTTTTTT.

The V gene is TRBV20-1, the J gene TRBJ2-2; D is perhaps TRBD2 (6 bases). This CDR3 spans 14 amino acids. Trimming cost V 6 bases and J 0 bases, with 11 bases left between them. Per the germline V gene, CDR1 is DFQATT and CDR2 is SNEGSKA (reference sequence). CDR3 amino acids: CSAVDYANTGELFF. The CDR3 coding sequence is TGCAGTGCAGTGGACTACGCGAACACCGGGGAGCTGTTTTTT.

This chain links TRBV5-6 with TRBJ2-5, with D tentatively TRBD2 (6 bases). The CDR3 is made up of 13 amino acids. V gave up 4 bases and J gave up 2 bases, with 9 bases separating them. Per germline, CDR1 SGHDT and CDR2 YYEEEE. The CDR3 DNA sequence: TGTGCCAGCAGCCCCCGGGGGCAAGAGACCCAGTACTTC. It yields the protein CASSPRGQETQYF. Based on the CDR3 plus reference TRBV5-6 and TRBJ2-5, the full variable domain is DAGVTQSPTHLIKTRGQQVTLRCSPKSGHDTVSWYQQALGQGPQFIFQYYEEEERQRGNFPDRFSGHQFPNYSSELNVNALLLGDSALYLCASSPRGQETQYFGPGTRLLVL.